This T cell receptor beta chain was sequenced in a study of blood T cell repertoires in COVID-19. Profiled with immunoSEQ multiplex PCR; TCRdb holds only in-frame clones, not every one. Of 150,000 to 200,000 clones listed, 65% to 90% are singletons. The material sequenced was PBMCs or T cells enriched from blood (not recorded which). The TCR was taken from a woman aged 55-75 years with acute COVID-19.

The CDR3 protein is CAISESVDAGSEQYF. The CDR3, as DNA: TGTGCCATCAGTGAGTCAGTCGACGCAGGGTCCGAGCAGTACTTC. This chain joins TRBV10-3 and TRBJ2-7; TRBD1 is a possible D gene (5 bases). Germline loops: CDR1 ENHRY, CDR2 SYGVKD. The CDR3 runs to 15 residues. V was shortened by 0 bases and J by 6 bases, with 15 bases between the two germline ends.